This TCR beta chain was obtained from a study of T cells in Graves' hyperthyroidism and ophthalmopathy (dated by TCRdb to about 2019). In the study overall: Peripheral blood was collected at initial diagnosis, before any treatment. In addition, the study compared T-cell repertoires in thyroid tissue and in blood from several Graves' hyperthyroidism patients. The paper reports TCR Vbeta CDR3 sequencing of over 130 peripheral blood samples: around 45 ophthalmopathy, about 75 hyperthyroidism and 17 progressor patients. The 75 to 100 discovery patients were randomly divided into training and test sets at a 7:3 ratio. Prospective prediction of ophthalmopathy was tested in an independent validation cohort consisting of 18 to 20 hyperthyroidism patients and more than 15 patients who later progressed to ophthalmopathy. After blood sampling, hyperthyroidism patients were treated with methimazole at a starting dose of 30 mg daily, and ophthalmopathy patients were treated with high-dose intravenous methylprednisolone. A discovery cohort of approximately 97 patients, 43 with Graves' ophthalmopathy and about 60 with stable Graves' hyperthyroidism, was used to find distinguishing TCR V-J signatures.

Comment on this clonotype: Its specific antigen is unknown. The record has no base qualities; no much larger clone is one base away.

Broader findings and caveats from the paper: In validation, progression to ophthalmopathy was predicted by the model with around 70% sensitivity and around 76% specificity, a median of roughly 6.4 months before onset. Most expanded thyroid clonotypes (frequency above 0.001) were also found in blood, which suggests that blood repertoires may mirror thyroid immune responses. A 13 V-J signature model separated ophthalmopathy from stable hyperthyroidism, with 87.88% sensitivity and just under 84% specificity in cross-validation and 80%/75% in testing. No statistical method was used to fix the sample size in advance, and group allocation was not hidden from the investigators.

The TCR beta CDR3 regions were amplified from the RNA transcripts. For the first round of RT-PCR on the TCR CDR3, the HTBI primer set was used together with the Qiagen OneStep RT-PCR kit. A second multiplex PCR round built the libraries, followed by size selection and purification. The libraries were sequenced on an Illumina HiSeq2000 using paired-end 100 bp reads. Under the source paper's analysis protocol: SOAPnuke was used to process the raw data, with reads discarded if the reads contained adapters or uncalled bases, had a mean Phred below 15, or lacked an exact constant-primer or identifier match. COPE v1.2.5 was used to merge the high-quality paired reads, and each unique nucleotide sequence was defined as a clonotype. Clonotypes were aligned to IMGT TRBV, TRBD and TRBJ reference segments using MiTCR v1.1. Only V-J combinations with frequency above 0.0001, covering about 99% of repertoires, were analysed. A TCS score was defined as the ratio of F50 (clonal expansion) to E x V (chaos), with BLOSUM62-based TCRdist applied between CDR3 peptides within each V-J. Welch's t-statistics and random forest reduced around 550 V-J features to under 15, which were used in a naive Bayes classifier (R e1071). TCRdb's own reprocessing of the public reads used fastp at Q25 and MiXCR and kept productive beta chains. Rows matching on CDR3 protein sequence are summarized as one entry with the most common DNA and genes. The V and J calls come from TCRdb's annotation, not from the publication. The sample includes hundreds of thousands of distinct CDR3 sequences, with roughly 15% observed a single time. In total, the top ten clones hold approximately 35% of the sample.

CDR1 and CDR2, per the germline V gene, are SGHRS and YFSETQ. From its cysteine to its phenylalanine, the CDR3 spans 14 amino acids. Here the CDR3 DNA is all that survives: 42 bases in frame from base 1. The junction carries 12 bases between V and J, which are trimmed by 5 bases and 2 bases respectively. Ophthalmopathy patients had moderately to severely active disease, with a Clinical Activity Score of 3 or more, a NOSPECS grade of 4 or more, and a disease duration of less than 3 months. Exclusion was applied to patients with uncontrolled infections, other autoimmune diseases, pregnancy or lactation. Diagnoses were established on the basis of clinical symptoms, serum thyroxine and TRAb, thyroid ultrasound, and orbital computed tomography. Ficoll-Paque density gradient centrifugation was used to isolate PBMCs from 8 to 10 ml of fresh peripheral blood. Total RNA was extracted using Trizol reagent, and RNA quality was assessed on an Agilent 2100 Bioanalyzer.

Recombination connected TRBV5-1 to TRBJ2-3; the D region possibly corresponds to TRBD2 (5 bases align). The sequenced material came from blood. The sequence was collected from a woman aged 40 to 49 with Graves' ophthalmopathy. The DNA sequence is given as TGCGCCAGCAGAACTTCGGGAAACACAGATACGCAGTATTTT. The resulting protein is CASRTSGNTDTQYF.